This TCR beta chain was sequenced for a study of blood T cell repertoires in COVID-19. At the level of the study: Samples taken during acute and convalescent COVID-19 were collected in the United States, Italy and Spain. In each case, the material was cDNA or gDNA derived from T cells, B-cell-depleted T cells, or PBMCs.

This CDR3 is 15 amino acids long. CDR1 is MNHEY and CDR2 is SMNVEV in the germline V gene (reference sequence). V lost 5 bases to trimming and J lost 0 bases; unmatched junction nucleotides: 6. Per the study methods: Reference gene primer amplification gave nucleated cell count estimates. Sequencing used immunoSEQ multiplex PCR; TCRdb keeps in-frame clones, though not all of them. V and J calls and clone size are those listed in that table; D and trimming were worked out from the DNA. The sample lists almost 200,000 clones; 70% to 90% were seen once. Sequencing input: peripheral blood. The chain employs TRBV27 and TRBJ2-7; 8 nucleotides agree with TRBD2. The receptor was isolated from a man in his sixties with COVID-19, enrolled during active disease. The CDR3 reads CASSARGATSYEQYF. CDR3 nucleotide sequence: TGTGCCAGCAGTGCGCGGGGGGCGACCTCCTACGAGCAGTACTTC.